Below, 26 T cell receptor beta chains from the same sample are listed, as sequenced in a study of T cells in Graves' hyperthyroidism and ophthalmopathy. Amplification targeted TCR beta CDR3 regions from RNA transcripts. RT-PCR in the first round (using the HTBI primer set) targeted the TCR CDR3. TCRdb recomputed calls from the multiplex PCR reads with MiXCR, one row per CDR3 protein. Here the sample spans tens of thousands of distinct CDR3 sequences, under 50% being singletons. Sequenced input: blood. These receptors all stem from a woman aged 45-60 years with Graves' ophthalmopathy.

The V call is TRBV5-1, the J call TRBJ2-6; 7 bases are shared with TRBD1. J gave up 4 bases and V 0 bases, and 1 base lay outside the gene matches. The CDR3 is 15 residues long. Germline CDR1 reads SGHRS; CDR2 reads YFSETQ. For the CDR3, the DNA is TGCGCCAGCAGCTTGGCAGGGGGAGGGGCCAACGTCCTGACTTTC. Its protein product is CASSLAGGGANVLTF.

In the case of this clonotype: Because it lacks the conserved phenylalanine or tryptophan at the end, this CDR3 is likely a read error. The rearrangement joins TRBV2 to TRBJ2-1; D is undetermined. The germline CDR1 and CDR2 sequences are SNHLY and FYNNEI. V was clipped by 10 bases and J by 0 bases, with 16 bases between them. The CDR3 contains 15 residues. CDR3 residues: CANMENGSSYNEQFS. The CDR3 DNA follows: TGTGCCAACATGGAGAATGGAAGCTCCTACAATGAGCAGTTCTCC.

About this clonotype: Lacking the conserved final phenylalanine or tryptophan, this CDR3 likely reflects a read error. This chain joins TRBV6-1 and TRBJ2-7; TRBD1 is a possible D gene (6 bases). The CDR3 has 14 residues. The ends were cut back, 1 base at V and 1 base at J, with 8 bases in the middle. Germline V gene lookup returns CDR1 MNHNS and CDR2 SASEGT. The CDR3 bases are TGTGCCAGCAGTGAAGTAGACAGGTCCTACGAGCAGTACTCC. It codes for CASSEVDRSYEQYS.

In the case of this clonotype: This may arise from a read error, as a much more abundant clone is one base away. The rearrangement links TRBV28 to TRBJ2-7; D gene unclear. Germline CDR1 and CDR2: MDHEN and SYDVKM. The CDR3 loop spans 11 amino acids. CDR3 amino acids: CASSLRYGQYF. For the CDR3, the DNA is TGTGCCAGCAGTTTGCGGTACGGGCAGTACTTC.

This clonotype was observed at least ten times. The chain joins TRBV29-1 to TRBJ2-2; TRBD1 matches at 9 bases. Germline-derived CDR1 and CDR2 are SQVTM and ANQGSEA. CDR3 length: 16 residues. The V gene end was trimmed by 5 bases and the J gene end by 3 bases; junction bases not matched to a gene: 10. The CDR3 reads CSVRRQGGRDTGELFF. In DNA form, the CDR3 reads TGCAGCGTTAGGAGACAGGGGGGTCGTGACACCGGGGAGCTGTTTTTT.

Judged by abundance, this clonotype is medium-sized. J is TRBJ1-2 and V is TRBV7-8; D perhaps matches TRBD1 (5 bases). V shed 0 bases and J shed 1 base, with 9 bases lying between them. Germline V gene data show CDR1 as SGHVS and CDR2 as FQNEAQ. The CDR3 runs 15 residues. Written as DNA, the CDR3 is TGTGCCAGCAGCTTAGCGGTGGGGGATAACTATGGCTACACCTTC. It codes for CASSLAVGDNYGYTF.

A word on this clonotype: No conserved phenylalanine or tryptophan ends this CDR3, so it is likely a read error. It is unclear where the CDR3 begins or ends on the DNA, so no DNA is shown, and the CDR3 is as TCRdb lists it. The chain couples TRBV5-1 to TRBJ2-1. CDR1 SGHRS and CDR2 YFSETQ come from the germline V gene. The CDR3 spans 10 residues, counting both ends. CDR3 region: CASSLAAGNT.

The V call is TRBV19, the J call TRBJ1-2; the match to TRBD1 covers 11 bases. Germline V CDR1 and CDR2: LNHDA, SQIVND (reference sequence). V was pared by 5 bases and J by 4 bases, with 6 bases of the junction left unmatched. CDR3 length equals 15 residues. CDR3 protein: CASSGGGQGGYGYTF. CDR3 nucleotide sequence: TGTGCCAGTAGTGGGGGGGGACAGGGGGGCTATGGCTACACCTTC.

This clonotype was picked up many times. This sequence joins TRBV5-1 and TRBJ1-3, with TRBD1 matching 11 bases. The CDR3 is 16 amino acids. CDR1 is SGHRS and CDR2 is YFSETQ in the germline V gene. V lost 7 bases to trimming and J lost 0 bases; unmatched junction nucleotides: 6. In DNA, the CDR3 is TGCGCCAGCCAGGGACAGGGGGGAGTCTCTGGAAACACCATATATTTT. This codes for CASQGQGGVSGNTIYF.

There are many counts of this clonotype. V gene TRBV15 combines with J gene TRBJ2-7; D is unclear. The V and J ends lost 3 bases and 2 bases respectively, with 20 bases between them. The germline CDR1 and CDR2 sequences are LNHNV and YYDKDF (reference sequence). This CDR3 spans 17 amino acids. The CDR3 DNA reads TGTGCCACCAGCAGCCAAGAGGATGGTTGGTACCCCTACGAGCAGTACTTC. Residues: CATSSQEDGWYPYEQYF.

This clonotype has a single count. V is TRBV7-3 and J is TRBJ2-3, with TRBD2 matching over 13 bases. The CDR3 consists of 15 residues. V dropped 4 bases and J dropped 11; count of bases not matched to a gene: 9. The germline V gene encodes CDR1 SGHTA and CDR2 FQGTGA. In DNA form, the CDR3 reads TGTGCCAGCAGCTCACTAGCGGGGGGGATGAATGAGCAGTATTTT. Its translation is CASSSLAGGMNEQYF.

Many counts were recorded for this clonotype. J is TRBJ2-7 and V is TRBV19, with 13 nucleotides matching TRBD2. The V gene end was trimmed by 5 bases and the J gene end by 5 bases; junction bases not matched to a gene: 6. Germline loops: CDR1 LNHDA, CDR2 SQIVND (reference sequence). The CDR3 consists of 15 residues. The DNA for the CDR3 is TGTGCCAGTAGTCCCCCCGGACTAGCGGGAGACGAGCAGTACTTC. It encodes CASSPPGLAGDEQYF.

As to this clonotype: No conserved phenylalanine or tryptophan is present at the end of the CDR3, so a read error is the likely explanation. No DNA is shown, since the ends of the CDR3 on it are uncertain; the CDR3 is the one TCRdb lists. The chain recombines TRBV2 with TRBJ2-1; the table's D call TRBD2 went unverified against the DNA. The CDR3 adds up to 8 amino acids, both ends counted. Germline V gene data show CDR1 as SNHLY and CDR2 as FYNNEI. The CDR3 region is CASSQLAG.

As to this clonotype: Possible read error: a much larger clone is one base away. In DNA form, the CDR3 reads TGTGCCAGCAGCTTAGTACCCCGCGGAGGGGACGCCGGGGAGCTGCTTTTT. This translates into CASSLVPRGGDAGELLF. V gene TRBV7-9 combines with J gene TRBJ2-2; TRBD2 might be the D (6 bases). The CDR3 length is 17 residues. CDR1 and CDR2 (germline): SEHNR, FQNEAQ (reference sequence).

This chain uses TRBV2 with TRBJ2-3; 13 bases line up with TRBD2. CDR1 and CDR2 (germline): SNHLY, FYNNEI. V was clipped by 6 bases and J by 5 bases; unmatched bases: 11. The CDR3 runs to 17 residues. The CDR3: CASSAQGTSGALDTQYF. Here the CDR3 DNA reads TGTGCCAGCAGCGCACAGGGGACTAGCGGGGCACTAGATACGCAGTATTTT.

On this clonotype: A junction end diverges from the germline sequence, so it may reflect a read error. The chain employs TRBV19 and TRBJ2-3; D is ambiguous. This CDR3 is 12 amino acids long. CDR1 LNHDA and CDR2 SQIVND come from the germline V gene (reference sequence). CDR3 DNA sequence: TGTGCCAGTAGGTCCTTCATAGATACGCTGTATTTT. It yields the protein CASRSFIDTLYF.

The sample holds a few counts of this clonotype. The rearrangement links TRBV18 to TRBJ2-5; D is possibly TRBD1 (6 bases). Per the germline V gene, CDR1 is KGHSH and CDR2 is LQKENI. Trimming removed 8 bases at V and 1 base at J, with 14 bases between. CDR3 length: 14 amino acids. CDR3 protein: CASSLTGFQETQYF. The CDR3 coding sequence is TGTGCCAGCAGTCTCACAGGGTTCCAAGAGACCCAGTACTTC.

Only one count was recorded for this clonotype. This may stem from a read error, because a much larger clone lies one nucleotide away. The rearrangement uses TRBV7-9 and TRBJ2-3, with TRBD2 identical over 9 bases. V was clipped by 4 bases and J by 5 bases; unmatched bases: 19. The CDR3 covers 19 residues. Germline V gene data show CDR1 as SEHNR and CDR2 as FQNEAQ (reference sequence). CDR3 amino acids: CASSSPTPTLLAGLDTQYF. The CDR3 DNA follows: TGTGCCAGCAGCTCCCCCACCCCCACACTTCTAGCGGGACTAGATACGCAGTATTTT.

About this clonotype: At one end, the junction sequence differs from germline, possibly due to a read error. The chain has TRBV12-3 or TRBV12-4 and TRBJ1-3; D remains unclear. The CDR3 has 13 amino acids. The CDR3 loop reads CASSLGPGYTIYF. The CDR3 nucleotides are TGTGCCAGTAGTTTAGGCCCTGGATACACCATATATTTT.

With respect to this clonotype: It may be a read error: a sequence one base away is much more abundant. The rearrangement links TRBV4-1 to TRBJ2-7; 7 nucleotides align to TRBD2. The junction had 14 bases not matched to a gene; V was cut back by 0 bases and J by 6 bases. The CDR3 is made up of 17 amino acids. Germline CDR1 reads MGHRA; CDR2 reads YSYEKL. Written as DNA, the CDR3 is TGCGCCAGCAGCCAAGATTTTCCTAGAGGGAGGGCTAGCGAGCAGTACTTC. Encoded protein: CASSQDFPRGRASEQYF.

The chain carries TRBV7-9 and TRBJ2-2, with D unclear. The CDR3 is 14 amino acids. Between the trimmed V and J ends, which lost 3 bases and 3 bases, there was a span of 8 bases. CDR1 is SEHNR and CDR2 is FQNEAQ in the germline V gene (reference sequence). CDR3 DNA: TGTGCCAGCAGCTTTTTGGCTGACACCGGGGAGCTGTTTTTT. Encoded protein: CASSFLADTGELFF.

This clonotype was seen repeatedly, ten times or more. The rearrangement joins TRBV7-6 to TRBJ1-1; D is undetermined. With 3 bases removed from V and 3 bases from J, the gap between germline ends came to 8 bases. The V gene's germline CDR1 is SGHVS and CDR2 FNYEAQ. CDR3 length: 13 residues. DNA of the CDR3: TGTGCCAGCAGCTTCGGAGAAGACACTGAAGCTTTCTTT. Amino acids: CASSFGEDTEAFF.

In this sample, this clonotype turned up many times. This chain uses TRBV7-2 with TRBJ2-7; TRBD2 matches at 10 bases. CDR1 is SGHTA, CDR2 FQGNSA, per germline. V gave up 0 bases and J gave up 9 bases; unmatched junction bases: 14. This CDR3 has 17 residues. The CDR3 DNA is TGTGCCAGCAGCTTAGCGTCGTCTAGCGGGAGTACCCGGGCGCAGTACTTC. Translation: CASSLASSSGSTRAQYF.

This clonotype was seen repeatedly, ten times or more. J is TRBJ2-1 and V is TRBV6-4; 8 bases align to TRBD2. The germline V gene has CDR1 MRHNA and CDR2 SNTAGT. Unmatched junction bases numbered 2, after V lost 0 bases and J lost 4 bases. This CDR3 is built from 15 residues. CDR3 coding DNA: TGTGCCAGCAGTGACTCGCCGGGAGGGTACAATGAGCAGTTCTTC. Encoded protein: CASSDSPGGYNEQFF.

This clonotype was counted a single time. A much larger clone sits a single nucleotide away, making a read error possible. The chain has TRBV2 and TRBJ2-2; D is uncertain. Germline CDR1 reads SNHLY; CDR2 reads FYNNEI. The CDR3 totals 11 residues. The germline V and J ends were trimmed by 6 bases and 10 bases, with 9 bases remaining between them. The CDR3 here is CASRRPEELFF. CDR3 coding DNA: TGTGCCAGCAGACGACCCGAGGAGCTGTTTTTT.

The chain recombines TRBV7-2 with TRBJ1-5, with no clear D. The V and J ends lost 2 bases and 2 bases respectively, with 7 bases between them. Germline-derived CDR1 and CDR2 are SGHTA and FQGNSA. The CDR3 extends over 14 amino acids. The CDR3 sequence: CASSLLVGNQPQHF. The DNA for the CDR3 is TGTGCCAGCAGCTTATTGGTAGGCAATCAGCCCCAGCATTTT.